A selection of T cell receptor beta chains follows, all from one sample in a study of cytomegalovirus exposure and HLA in healthy donors. Measured with immunoSEQ multiplex PCR; TCRdb has only the in-frame clones, and not every one. Counted here are 45,000 to 65,000 clones, 65% to 85% occurring once; the ten biggest clones make up roughly 3%. Sequencing input: PBMCs. The receptor set was obtained from a man aged 18 to 30 in good health and CMV-seronegative. Both conserved end residues are part of each CDR3. A D gene is named only where the DNA matches it firmly. The size field is filled for only some rows; it gives once, few, many or a size class.

J	size	D	V	CDR3	DNA
TRBJ1-5	.	.	TRBV4-3	CASSQDLGQPQHF	TGCGCCAGCAGCCAAGATCTGGGCCAGCCCCAGCATTTT
TRBJ2-5	.	.	TRBV29-1	CSVEKVQGQQETQYF	TGCAGCGTTGAGAAGGTGCAGGGCCAACAAGAGACCCAGTACTTC
TRBJ2-7	.	TRBD2	TRBV2	CASSLAGEVNEQYF	TGTGCCAGCAGTCTAGCGGGAGAGGTAAACGAGCAGTACTTC
TRBJ1-1	.	TRBD1	TRBV6-5	CASRKQGIGNTEAFF	TGTGCCAGCAGAAAACAGGGGATAGGGAACACTGAAGCTTTCTTT
TRBJ1-6	.	TRBD1	TRBV6-5	CASRLNRGNSPLHF	TGTGCCAGCAGGTTAAACAGGGGTAATTCACCCCTCCACTTT
TRBJ1-6	.	.	TRBV30	CAWSQGESPLHF	TGTGCCTGGAGTCAAGGGGAATCACCCCTCCACTTT
TRBJ2-1	few	TRBD2	TRBV30	CAWSVGGTSINEQFF	TGTGCCTGGAGTGTAGGGGGGACTAGCATTAATGAGCAGTTCTTC
TRBJ2-7	.	.	TRBV11-2	CASSLGAYEQYF	TGTGCCAGCAGCTTAGGAGCCTACGAGCAGTACTTC
TRBJ1-1	.	TRBD1	TRBV7-9	CASSLNPGQGNTEAFF	TGTGCCAGCAGCTTAAACCCGGGACAGGGGAACACTGAAGCTTTCTTT
TRBJ1-1	.	.	TRBV5-4	CASSLHQGNTEAFF	TGTGCCAGCAGCTTACATCAGGGGAACACTGAAGCTTTCTTT
TRBJ1-1	.	.	TRBV19	CASSILDSLEAFF	TGTGCCAGTAGTATATTGGACAGCCTGGAAGCTTTCTTT
TRBJ1-5	.	.	TRBV30	CAAGAVRNQPQHF	TGTGCTGCGGGGGCCGTGAGGAATCAGCCCCAGCATTTT
TRBJ1-1	.	.	TRBV4-3	CASSQDGGREAFF	TGCGCCAGCAGCCAAGATGGGGGGAGGGAAGCTTTCTTT
TRBJ1-2	.	.	TRBV20-1	CSARTAYGYTF	TGCAGTGCTCGGACAGCCTATGGCTACACCTTC
TRBJ2-2	.	TRBD2	TRBV11-2	CASSQRPVPGLALGGELFF	TGTGCCAGCAGCCAACGACCGGTACCGGGACTAGCGCTAGGCGGGGAGCTGTTTTTT
TRBJ1-5	few	TRBD1	TRBV4-2	CASSQDPQGGNQPQHF	TGTGCCAGCAGCCAAGACCCCCAGGGGGGCAATCAGCCCCAGCATTTT
TRBJ1-4	.	.	TRBV30	CAWSPAEKLFF	TGTGCCTGGAGTCCCGCGGAAAAACTGTTTTTT
TRBJ2-1	.	.	TRBV5-6	CASSPEVASAYNEQFF	TGTGCCAGCAGCCCGGAAGTAGCTTCCGCCTACAATGAGCAGTTCTTC
TRBJ1-6	.	.	TRBV4-2	CASSDTPPSTLHF	TGTGCCAGCAGCGACACCCCCCCTTCCACCCTCCACTTT
TRBJ1-2	.	.	TRBV12-5	CASGLSGARANYGYTF	TGTGCTAGTGGTTTGTCAGGGGCGCGAGCTAACTATGGCTACACCTTC
TRBJ2-4	.	.	TRBV29-1	CSVVRLGNIQYF	TGCAGCGTTGTTCGCCTGGGCAACATTCAGTACTTC
TRBJ2-7	.	.	TRBV28	CASSLMAGRHEQYF	TGTGCCAGCAGTTTGATGGCAGGGAGGCACGAGCAGTACTTC
TRBJ2-1	few	TRBD1	TRBV4-2	CASSHNRGYEQFF	TGTGCCAGCAGTCACAACAGGGGATATGAGCAGTTCTTC
TRBJ2-1	few	.	TRBV6-1	CASSVNGLSLYNEQFF	TGTGCCAGCAGTGTAAATGGACTATCCCTCTACAATGAGCAGTTCTTC
TRBJ1-5	.	.	TRBV15	CATSRRGNHQPQHF	TGTGCCACCAGCAGAAGGGGGAATCATCAGCCCCAGCATTTT
TRBJ2-2	.	TRBD2	TRBV29-1	CSAAQTSGNGGELFF	TGCAGCGCTGCCCAGACTAGCGGGAATGGCGGGGAGCTGTTTTTT
TRBJ1-2	few	.	TRBV10-3	CAISDDRLNYGYTF	TGTGCCATCAGTGACGACAGACTTAACTATGGCTACACCTTC
TRBJ2-1	.	.	TRBV7-6	CASSLNVAGANEQFF	TGTGCCAGCAGCTTAAACGTGGCAGGGGCGAATGAGCAGTTCTTC
TRBJ2-5	.	TRBD2	TRBV5-6	CASSSTSGRRYQETQYF	TGTGCCAGCAGCTCCACTAGCGGGAGACGGTACCAAGAGACCCAGTACTTC
TRBJ2-1	.	.	TRBV15	CATSRFGGVGNEQFF	TGTGCCACCAGCAGATTCGGAGGGGTGGGGAATGAGCAGTTCTTC
TRBJ1-2	.	.	TRBV6-5	CASSSQGGNGGYTF	TGTGCCAGCAGTTCCCAAGGGGGTAACGGTGGCTACACCTTC